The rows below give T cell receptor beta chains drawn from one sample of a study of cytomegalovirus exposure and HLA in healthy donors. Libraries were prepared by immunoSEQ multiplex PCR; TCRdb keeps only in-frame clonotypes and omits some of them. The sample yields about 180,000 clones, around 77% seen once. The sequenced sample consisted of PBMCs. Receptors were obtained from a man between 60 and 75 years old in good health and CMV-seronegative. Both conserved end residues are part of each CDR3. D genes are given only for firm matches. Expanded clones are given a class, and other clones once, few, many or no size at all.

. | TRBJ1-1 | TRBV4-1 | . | CASSRVLRNTEAFF | TGCGCCAGCAGCCGCGTTCTCCGGAACACTGAAGCTTTCTTT
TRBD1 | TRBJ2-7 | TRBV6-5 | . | CASSLRTGVGEQYF | TGTGCCAGCAGTTTACGGACAGGGGTGGGCGAGCAGTACTTC
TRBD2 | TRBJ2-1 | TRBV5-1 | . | CASSSIAGEYNEQFF | TGCGCCAGCAGCTCCATAGCGGGGGAATACAATGAGCAGTTCTTC
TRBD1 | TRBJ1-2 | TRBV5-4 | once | CASSSQQGAQGYTF | TGTGCCAGCAGCTCTCAACAGGGGGCTCAAGGCTACACCTTC
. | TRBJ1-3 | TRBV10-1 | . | CASSHSDRITSGNTIYF | TGCGCCAGCAGTCACTCCGACAGGATTACCTCTGGAAACACCATATATTTT
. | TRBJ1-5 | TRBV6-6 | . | CASNNRADSNQPQHF | TGTGCCAGCAACAACAGGGCGGATAGCAATCAGCCCCAGCATTTT
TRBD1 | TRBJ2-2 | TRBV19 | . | CASSISVGQRNTGELFF | TGTGCCAGTAGTATAAGTGTGGGACAGAGAAACACCGGGGAGCTGTTTTTT
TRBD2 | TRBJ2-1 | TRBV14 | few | CASSAWTSTQSWQFF | TGTGCCAGCAGCGCATGGACTAGCACCCAATCCTGGCAGTTCTTC
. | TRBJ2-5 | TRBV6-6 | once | CASQEPSRLTQYF | TGTGCCAGCCAAGAACCGTCTCGGTTGACCCAGTACTTC
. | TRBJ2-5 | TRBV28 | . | CASSHFGTQQETQYF | TGTGCCAGCAGTCATTTTGGGACACAACAAGAGACCCAGTACTTC
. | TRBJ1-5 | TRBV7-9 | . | CSSSLLDQPQHF | TGTTCCAGCAGCTTACTAGATCAGCCCCAGCATTTT
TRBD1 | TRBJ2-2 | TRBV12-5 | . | CASGLVTGGLNTGELFF | TGTGCTAGTGGTTTGGTGACAGGGGGCCTGAACACCGGGGAGCTGTTTTTT
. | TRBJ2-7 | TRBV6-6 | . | CASTSFGGITYEQYF | TGTGCCAGCACCTCGTTTGGCGGGATAACCTACGAGCAGTACTTC
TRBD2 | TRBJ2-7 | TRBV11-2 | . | CASSLSGSTYEQYF | TGTGCCAGCAGTCTTAGCGGGAGCACCTACGAGCAGTACTTC
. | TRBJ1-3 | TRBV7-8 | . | CASSFGTDGNTIYF | TGTGCCAGCAGCTTCGGGACTGATGGAAACACCATATATTTT
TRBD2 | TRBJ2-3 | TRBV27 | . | CASSFGLALTDTQYF | TGTGCCAGCAGTTTCGGACTAGCGCTCACAGATACGCAGTATTTT
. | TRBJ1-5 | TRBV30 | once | CAWRSSADQPQHF | TGTGCCTGGAGATCCTCTGCGGATCAGCCCCAGCATTTT
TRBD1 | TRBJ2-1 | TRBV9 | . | CASSPPDRAINNEQFF | TGTGCCAGCAGCCCACCAGACAGGGCAATTAACAATGAGCAGTTCTTC
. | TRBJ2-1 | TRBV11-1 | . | CASSPGIGSYNEQFF | TGTGCCAGCAGCCCAGGGATAGGATCCTACAATGAGCAGTTCTTC
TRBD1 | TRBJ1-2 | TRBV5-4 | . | CASSLGRTGLSGYTF | TGTGCCAGCAGCTTGGGACGGACAGGCCTTAGTGGCTACACCTTC
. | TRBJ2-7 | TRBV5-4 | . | CASSFWRSYEQYF | TGTGCCAGCAGCTTTTGGCGGTCCTACGAGCAGTACTTC
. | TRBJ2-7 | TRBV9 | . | CASSLRASLGEQYF | TGTGCCAGCAGCCTCAGGGCCTCTCTGGGGGAGCAGTACTTC
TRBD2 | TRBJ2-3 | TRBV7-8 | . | CASSLGLAVAGGRILTDTQYF | TGTGCCAGCAGCCTAGGCCTCGCGGTAGCGGGGGGGCGAATTCTCACAGATACGCAGTATTTT
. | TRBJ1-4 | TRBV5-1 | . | CASSLGQNNEKLFF | TGCGCCAGCAGCTTGGGACAGAATAATGAAAAACTGTTTTTT
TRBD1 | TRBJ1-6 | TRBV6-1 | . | CASSEVPGQGRESPLHF | TGTGCCAGCAGTGAAGTCCCGGGACAGGGGAGAGAATCACCCCTCCACTTT
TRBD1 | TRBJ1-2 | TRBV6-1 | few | CASSDGTGGTYGYTF | TGTGCCAGCAGCGACGGGACAGGGGGCACCTATGGCTACACCTTC
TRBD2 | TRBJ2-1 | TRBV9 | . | CASSRGLAVNEQFF | TGTGCCAGCAGCCGAGGACTAGCGGTTAACGAGCAGTTCTTC
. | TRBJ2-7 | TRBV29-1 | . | CSVEGWGEVGSYEQYF | TGCAGCGTTGAAGGATGGGGAGAGGTCGGGTCCTACGAGCAGTACTTC
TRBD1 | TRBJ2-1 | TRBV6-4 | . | CASSRDRGNEQFF | TGTGCCAGCAGCCGGGACAGGGGCAATGAGCAGTTCTTC
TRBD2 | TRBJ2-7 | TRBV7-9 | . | CASSPRGTSFYEQYF | TGTGCCAGCAGCCCACGTGGGACTAGCTTCTACGAGCAGTACTTC
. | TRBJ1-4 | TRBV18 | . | CASSPQMTGATNEKLFF | TGTGCCAGCTCACCTCAGATGACGGGAGCAACTAATGAAAAACTGTTTTTT
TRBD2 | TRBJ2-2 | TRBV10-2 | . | CASSEGLATGELFF | TGCGCCAGCAGTGAGGGACTAGCGACCGGGGAGCTGTTTTTT
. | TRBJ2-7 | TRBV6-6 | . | CASSYDTSYEQYF | TGTGCCAGCAGTTACGACACCTCCTACGAGCAGTACTTC
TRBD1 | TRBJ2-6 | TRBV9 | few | CASSVPLGTASGANVLTF | TGTGCCAGCAGCGTACCCCTCGGGACAGCCTCTGGGGCCAACGTCCTGACTTTC
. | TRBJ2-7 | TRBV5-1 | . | CASSLAYGGSLSYEQYF | TGCGCCAGCAGCTTGGCCTACGGAGGGTCTCTTTCCTACGAGCAGTACTTC
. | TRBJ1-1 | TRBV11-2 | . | CASSLAGVTEAFF | TGTGCCAGCAGCTTAGCAGGGGTCACTGAAGCTTTCTTT
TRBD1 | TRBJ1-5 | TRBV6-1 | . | CASSEGQGYHNQPQHF | TGTGCCAGCAGTGAAGGACAGGGATACCACAATCAGCCCCAGCATTTT
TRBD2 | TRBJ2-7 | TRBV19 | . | CASRASGSYEQYF | TGTGCCAGTAGAGCTAGCGGGAGTTACGAGCAGTACTTC
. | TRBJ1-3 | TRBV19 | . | CASSTISTGSKTSNTIYF | TGTGCCAGTAGTACCATATCGACTGGGAGTAAGACATCAAACACCATATATTTT
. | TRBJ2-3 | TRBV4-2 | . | CASSQGYDTQYF | TGTGCCAGCAGCCAAGGTTATGATACGCAGTATTTT
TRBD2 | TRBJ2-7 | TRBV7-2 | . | CASSILAGGGEQYF | TGTGCCAGCAGTATCCTAGCGGGAGGAGGCGAGCAGTACTTC
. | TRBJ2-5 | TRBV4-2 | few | CASSQVSPNGEQYF | TGTGCCAGCAGCCAAGTCAGTCCGAACGGGGAGCAGTACTTC
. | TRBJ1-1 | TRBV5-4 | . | CASSSTGSTEAFF | TGTGCCAGCAGCTCCACAGGGAGCACTGAAGCTTTCTTT
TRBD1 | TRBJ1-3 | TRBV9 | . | CASSGHQGAGNTIYF | TGTGCCAGCAGCGGACATCAGGGGGCTGGAAACACCATATATTTT
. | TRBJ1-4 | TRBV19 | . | CASMGGINPNEKLFF | TGTGCCAGTATGGGGGGAATTAATCCGAATGAAAAACTGTTTTTT
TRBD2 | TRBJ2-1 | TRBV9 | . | CASSVELAGRNEQFF | TGTGCCAGCAGCGTAGAACTAGCGGGGAGGAATGAGCAGTTCTTC
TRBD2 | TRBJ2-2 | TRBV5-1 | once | CASSLGTSQLGELFF | TGCGCCAGCAGCTTGGGGACTAGCCAGCTCGGGGAGCTGTTTTTT
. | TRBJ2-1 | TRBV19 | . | CASSIPRGWDGDNEQFF | TGTGCCAGTAGTATCCCCAGGGGATGGGATGGTGACAATGAGCAGTTCTTC
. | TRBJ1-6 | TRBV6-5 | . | CATQGSDNSPLHF | TGTGCCACACAGGGTTCCGATAATTCACCCCTCCACTTT
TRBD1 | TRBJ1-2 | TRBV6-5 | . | CASSKGAGGGYTF | TGTGCCAGCAGCAAGGGGGCAGGGGGAGGCTACACCTTC